Each of the 30 T cell receptor beta chains below was sequenced from the same sample in a study of prognosis after radiotherapy for stage I lung cancer. With two-round multiplex PCR, TCR beta CDR3 sequences were amplified from genomic DNA. Gene-specific TRBV and TRBJ primers were used in PCR round one. TCRdb passed the multiplex PCR reads through MiXCR, listing each CDR3 protein once. The sample carries about 8,500 distinct CDR3 sequences, 60% to 80% recorded once. Here the sequenced sample was PBMCs, taken before or after stereotactic body radiation therapy (not recorded which). The receptors come from a donor over 45 with non-small cell lung cancer.

This clonotype came up once. A far larger clone differs by one base, so this is likely a read error. V usage is TRBV6-2 or TRBV6-3 and J usage is TRBJ2-1; D unresolved. The CDR3 runs 13 residues. CDR1 is MNHEY and CDR2 is SVGEGT in the germline V gene. Between the trimmed V and J ends, which lost 1 base and 13 bases, there was a span of 14 bases. The CDR3 DNA reads TGTGCCAGCAGTTACTACCCCGAAATGGAACAGTTCTTC. It yields the protein CASSYYPEMEQFF.

This clonotype appeared a few times. The chain employs TRBV9 and TRBJ1-2; D is possibly TRBD1 (5 bases). Trimming took off 0 bases at V and 5 bases at J, with 14 bases between the two ends. The CDR3 has 15 amino acids. Germline CDR1 SGDLS, CDR2 YYNGEE. CDR3 nucleotides: TGTGCCAGCAGCGTAGACATATTGGGGGGTTATGGCTACACCTTC. Translating gives CASSVDILGGYGYTF.

Turning to this clonotype: Possible read error: a much larger clone is one base away. The J gene is TRBJ2-5, the V gene TRBV5-1; TRBD1 might be the D (5 bases). The CDR3 has 13 residues. Germline CDR1 is SGHRS and CDR2 is YFSETQ. In DNA, the CDR3 is TGTGACAGCAGCTTGGGTGAAGGGAAGACCCAGTACTTC. Amino acid sequence: CDSSLGEGKTQYF.

The chain couples TRBV30 to TRBJ1-3; D is unresolved. The CDR3 sequence is 14 residues long. The V and J ends lost 3 bases and 0 bases respectively, with 9 bases between them. CDR1 and CDR2 (germline): GTSNPN, SVGIG (reference sequence). CDR3 loop: CAWRAPGSGNTIYF. Written as DNA, the CDR3 is TGTGCCTGGAGGGCCCCAGGCTCTGGAAACACCATATATTTT.

This clonotype was counted many times. The J gene is TRBJ2-4, the V gene TRBV14; 10 nucleotides line up with TRBD2. Germline values: CDR1 SGHDN, CDR2 FVKESK. The CDR3 is 18 amino acids. V gave up 3 bases and J gave up 0 bases; unmatched junction bases: 8. The CDR3 coding sequence is TGTGCCAGCAGCCAGACATCAAGCGGGAGGGGAGCCAAAAACATTCAGTACTTC. It translates to CASSQTSSGRGAKNIQYF.

The chain links TRBV2 to TRBJ2-6, with TRBD2 matching over 11 bases. Germline loops: CDR1 SNHLY, CDR2 FYNNEI. There are 19 residues in the CDR3. Losses at the gene ends were 5 bases for V and 1 base for J; bases not matched to a gene: 10. CDR3 in DNA: TGTGCCAGCAGTCTATATAGCGGGAGGGCTCATTCTGGGGCCAACGTCCTGACTTTC. Protein sequence: CASSLYSGRAHSGANVLTF.

This clonotype qualifies as medium-sized (0.01 to 0.1%). This chain joins TRBV7-9 and TRBJ1-1; D ambiguous. CDR3 length: 11 amino acids. Looked up from germline, CDR1 is SEHNR and CDR2 is FQNEAQ (reference sequence). V lost 6 bases to trimming and J lost 5 bases, with 7 bases between them. The CDR3 sequence: CASRRETEAFF. In DNA form, the CDR3 reads TGTGCCAGCAGGAGGGAGACTGAAGCTTTCTTT.

This clonotype rates as medium-sized. The chain carries TRBV19 and TRBJ2-1, with a tentative D call TRBD2 (6 bases). CDR1 LNHDA and CDR2 SQIVND come from the germline V gene (reference sequence). There are 15 residues in the CDR3. Trimming left V 2 bases short and J 2 bases short, with 10 bases between. The CDR3 is CASSIWGDPYNEQFF. CDR3 DNA: TGTGCCAGTAGTATATGGGGGGATCCCTACAATGAGCAGTTCTTC. Supplemented by reference TRBV19 and TRBJ2-1, the full variable domain reads DGGITQSPKYLFRKEGQNVTLSCEQNLNHDAMYWYRQDPGQGLRLIYYSQIVNDFQKGDIAEGYSVSREKKESFPLTVTSAQKNPTAFYLCASSIWGDPYNEQFFGPGTRLTVL.

The chain joins TRBV19 to TRBJ1-6; 9 bases are a match to TRBD1. The junction had 2 bases not matched to a gene; V was cut back by 4 bases and J by 7 bases. From germline, CDR1 is LNHDA and CDR2 SQIVND (reference sequence). CDR3 length equals 14 residues. CDR3 DNA sequence: TGTGCCAGTAGTAGGGACAGGGAAAATTCACCCCTCCACTTT. Translation: CASSRDRENSPLHF.

This clonotype came up many times. The chain carries TRBV18 and TRBJ1-5, with a tentative D call TRBD1 (6 bases). This CDR3 has 13 residues. Trimming took 4 bases from V and 6 from J, leaving 10 bases between them. The germline gives CDR1 KGHSH, CDR2 LQKENI. The chain's CDR3 is CASSQGDSQPQHF. The CDR3 DNA reads as TGTGCCAGCTCACAGGGGGATAGTCAGCCCCAGCATTTT.

For this clonotype: Only one base separates this from a far larger clonotype, so it likely reflects a read error. The J gene is TRBJ2-5, the V gene TRBV5-1; D uncertain. The J call is doubtful: the DNA matches TRBJ2-1 better. This CDR3 is 13 amino acids long. The V gene's germline CDR1 is SGHRS and CDR2 YFSETQ. As DNA, the CDR3 is TGCGCCAGCAGCTTGAAAGGGTGCGGTGAGCAGTTCTTC. Encoded protein: CASSLKGCGEQFF.

This clonotype was seen a single time. The chain joins TRBV5-1 to TRBJ2-3; D not resolved. Trimming removed 1 base at V and 4 bases at J, with 13 bases between. CDR3 length: 15 residues. Germline V gene lookup returns CDR1 SGHRS and CDR2 YFSETQ. The CDR3 here is CASSLSSQQADTQYF. The CDR3 DNA follows: TGCGCCAGCAGCTTGTCCTCGCAGCAGGCAGATACGCAGTATTTT.

The chain couples TRBV20-1 to TRBJ2-7, with D unresolved. The V gene lost 2 bases and the J gene lost 3 bases, with 8 bases spanning the gap. The CDR3 extends over 12 amino acids. The germline V gene encodes CDR1 DFQATT and CDR2 SNEGSKA (reference sequence). In DNA, the CDR3 is TGCAGTGCTAGACTATCTGGCTACGAGCAGTACTTC. Amino acids: CSARLSGYEQYF.

This clonotype has a handful of counts. Germline and junction disagree at one end, which may indicate a read error. The chain uses TRBV28 and TRBJ1-2; no clear D. The CDR3 loop spans 13 amino acids. CDR1 is MDHEN and CDR2 is SYDVKM in the germline V gene. Written as DNA, the CDR3 is TGTGCCGGCAGCCCCCGGGCTAACTATGGCTACGCCTTC. This encodes CAGSPRANYGYAF.

This clonotype is deemed medium-sized. This chain links TRBV6-2 or TRBV6-3 with TRBJ1-3; D possibly corresponds to TRBD1 (5 bases). CDR3 size: 13 residues. The ends were cut back, 2 bases at V and 3 bases at J, with 5 bases in the middle. Germline assignment: CDR1 MNHEY and CDR2 SVGEGT. This CDR3 reads CASSYRGGNTIYF. The CDR3, as DNA: TGTGCCAGCAGTTACAGGGGTGGAAACACCATATATTTT.

Regarding this clonotype: This sequence may be a read error, since a much larger clone differs from it by one base. This chain joins TRBV14 and TRBJ2-5; 7 bases map to TRBD2. Germline CDR1 SGHDN, CDR2 FVKESK. Trimming at V came to 3 bases and at J to 7 bases, leaving 20 bases not matched to a gene. The CDR3 spans 18 residues. As DNA, the CDR3 is TGTGCCAGCAGCCACCCACCACTTGAGCGGGATGGCCGGGGGACCCAGTACTTC. This encodes CASSHPPLERDGRGTQYF.

This clonotype was picked up many times. The rearrangement uses TRBV11-3 and TRBJ2-1, with TRBD2 as a possible D gene (6 bases). The V gene lost 2 bases and the J gene lost 5 bases, with 10 bases spanning the gap. The CDR3 covers 14 residues. Germline V lookup: CDR1 SGHNT, CDR2 YENEEA. The CDR3 DNA is TGTGCCAGCAGCTTACAGTGGGGGGACAATGAGCAGTTCTTC. This sequence encodes CASSLQWGDNEQFF.

This clonotype is classed as medium-sized (0.01 to 0.1%). The V gene is TRBV2, the J gene TRBJ2-3, with D hard to call. Trimming removed 8 bases from V and 2 bases from J, with 17 bases in between. The CDR3 is 15 residues long. Germline V lookup: CDR1 SNHLY, CDR2 FYNNEI. CDR3 nucleotides: TGTGCCAGCCTCGACCCCGACGAAAACACAGATACGCAGTATTTT. Its translation: CASLDPDENTDTQYF.

By share, this clonotype counts as medium-sized. The chain recombines TRBV6-1 with TRBJ2-1; 8 nucleotides align to TRBD2. The trim removed 4 bases at V and 2 bases at J, leaving 7 bases unmatched. The length of the CDR3 is 16 residues. Per germline, CDR1 MNHNS and CDR2 SASEGT. The CDR3 loop is CASSVSSSGPYNEQFF. CDR3 bases: TGTGCCAGCAGTGTATCATCTAGCGGGCCCTACAATGAGCAGTTCTTC.

This clonotype is classed as medium-sized. The genes are TRBV12-5 and TRBJ1-2; 11 nucleotides agree with TRBD1. V lost 4 bases to trimming and J lost 7 bases; unmatched junction nucleotides: 5. This CDR3 is 14 amino acids long. The V gene's germline CDR1 is LGHNT and CDR2 FRNRAP. The DNA for the CDR3 is TGTGCTAGTGGTTCGGACAGGGGGCAGGGTGGCTACACCTTC. Encoded protein: CASGSDRGQGGYTF.

The gene calls are TRBV28 and TRBJ1-1; TRBD1 might be the D (6 bases). V lost 7 bases and J 5 bases, leaving 14 bases between the germline ends. CDR3 length equals 13 residues. Germline V gene sequence: CDR1 MDHEN, CDR2 SYDVKM. The CDR3 region has the DNA TGTGCCAGCATTATTACAGGGCAGACTGAAGCTTTCTTT. As protein: CASIITGQTEAFF.

This clonotype is medium-sized (0.01 to 0.1%) within its sample. CDR3 coding DNA: TGTGCCAGCAGCTTAGAGTCGTACTCTGGGGCCAACGTCCTGACTTTC. As protein: CASSLESYSGANVLTF. The chain combines TRBV7-9 with TRBJ2-6; no reliable D call. Trimming took off 1 base at V and 0 bases at J, with 7 bases between the two ends. The CDR3 totals 16 residues. CDR1 and CDR2 (germline): SEHNR, FQNEAQ (reference sequence).

This clonotype was detected only once. The chain has TRBV7-9 and TRBJ2-7; D tentatively fits TRBD1 or TRBD2 (6 bases each). Germline V gene sequence: CDR1 SEHNR, CDR2 FQNEAQ (reference sequence). The CDR3 consists of 18 residues. Trimming left V 2 bases short and J 3 bases short, with 23 bases between. The CDR3 nucleotides read TGTGCCAGCAGCTTAATGGACTTGGGGTGGAGGGGGGTCTACGAGCAGTACTTC. It specifies CASSLMDLGWRGVYEQYF.

This clonotype was found many times. A junction end diverges from the germline sequence, so it may reflect a read error. This rearrangement joins TRBV6-6 to TRBJ2-2; TRBD2 agrees at 11 bases. Germline-derived CDR1 and CDR2 are MNHNY and SVGAGI (reference sequence). This CDR3 is 20 amino acids long. The CDR3 protein is CASSYSTGLISGRGTGEPFF. Written as DNA, the CDR3 is TGTGCCAGCAGTTACTCGACCGGACTAATTAGCGGGAGGGGTACCGGGGAGCCGTTTTTT.

The table lists this clonotype with many counts. The V gene is TRBV10-2, the J gene TRBJ1-4; weak D call: TRBD1 (5 bases). From germline, CDR1 is WSHSY and CDR2 SAAADI. V was trimmed by 11 bases and J by 6 bases, leaving 22 bases between them. This CDR3 has 15 residues. The DNA for the CDR3 is TGCGCCCGATTACAAGTGGGGGGAATTGATGAAAAACTGTTTTTT. Translating it yields CARLQVGGIDEKLFF.

The chain employs TRBV6-1 and TRBJ2-7, with D hard to call. V lost 6 bases, J lost 1 base, and 7 bases lay in between. This CDR3 spans 12 amino acids. Germline V gene lookup returns CDR1 MNHNS and CDR2 SASEGT. CDR3 nucleotide sequence: TGTGCCAGCAGCCTCAGTTCCTACGAGCAGTACTTC. Amino acid sequence: CASSLSSYEQYF.

This chain connects TRBV30 to TRBJ1-3; no firm D call. V lost 1 base to trimming and J lost 4 bases, with 8 bases between them. The CDR3 runs to 13 residues. Germline values: CDR1 GTSNPN, CDR2 SVGIG (reference sequence). The DNA of the CDR3 is TGTGCCTGGAGTGATATGACCGGAAACACCATATATTTT. Residues: CAWSDMTGNTIYF.

This clonotype is classed as medium-sized (0.01 to 0.1%). The chain joins TRBV30 to TRBJ2-1; D unresolved. This CDR3 is 12 amino acids long. Germline loops: CDR1 GTSNPN, CDR2 SVGIG (reference sequence). V dropped 0 bases and J dropped 4 bases, with 4 bases sitting between them. CDR3: CAWSVGYNEQFF. The CDR3 region has the DNA TGTGCCTGGAGTGTCGGGTACAATGAGCAGTTCTTC.

This rearrangement joins TRBV6-5 to TRBJ1-2; possibly TRBD1 for D (5 bases). CDR1 and CDR2 from the germline V gene are MNHEY and SVGAGI. The V gene lost 0 bases and the J gene lost 1 base, with 18 bases spanning the gap. This CDR3 is built from 18 residues. Written as DNA, the CDR3 is TGTGCCAGCAGTTACTCGATAATGTCTGCAGGGAGTAACTATGGCTACACCTTC. This gives the protein CASSYSIMSAGSNYGYTF.

The chain is built from TRBV2 and TRBJ1-6; possibly TRBD1 for D (6 bases). Trimming cost V 8 bases and J 13 bases, with 15 bases left between them. The CDR3 has 12 amino acids. Germline V gene sequence: CDR1 SNHLY, CDR2 FYNNEI. The CDR3: CASGRGPHPLHF. The CDR3 DNA reads as TGTGCCAGCGGGCGGGGGCCCCATCCCCTCCACTTT.